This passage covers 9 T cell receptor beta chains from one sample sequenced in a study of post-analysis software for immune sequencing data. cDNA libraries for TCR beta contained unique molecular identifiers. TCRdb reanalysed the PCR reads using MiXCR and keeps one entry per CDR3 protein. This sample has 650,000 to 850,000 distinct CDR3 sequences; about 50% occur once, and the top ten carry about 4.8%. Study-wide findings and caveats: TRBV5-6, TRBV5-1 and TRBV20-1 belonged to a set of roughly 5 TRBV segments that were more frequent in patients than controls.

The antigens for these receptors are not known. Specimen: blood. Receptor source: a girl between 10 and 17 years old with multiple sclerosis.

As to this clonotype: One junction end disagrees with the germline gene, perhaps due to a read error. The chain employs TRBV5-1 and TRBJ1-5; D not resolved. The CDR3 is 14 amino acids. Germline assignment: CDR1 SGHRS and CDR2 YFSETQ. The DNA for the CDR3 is TGCGCCAGCAGCTTGTGGGGAGAGAATCGGCCCCAGCATTTT. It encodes CASSLWGENRPQHF.

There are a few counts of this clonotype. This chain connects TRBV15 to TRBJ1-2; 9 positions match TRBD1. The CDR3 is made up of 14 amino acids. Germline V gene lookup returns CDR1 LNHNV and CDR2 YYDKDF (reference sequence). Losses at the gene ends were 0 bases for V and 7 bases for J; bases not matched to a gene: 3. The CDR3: CATSREDRGIGYTF. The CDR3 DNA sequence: TGTGCCACCAGCAGAGAAGACAGGGGGATTGGCTACACCTTC.

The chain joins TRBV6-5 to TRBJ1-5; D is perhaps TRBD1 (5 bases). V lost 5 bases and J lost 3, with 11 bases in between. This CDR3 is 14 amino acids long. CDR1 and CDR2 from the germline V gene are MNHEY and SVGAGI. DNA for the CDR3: TGTGCCAGCAGTCCCGACAGACCCAATCAGCCCCAGCATTTT. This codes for CASSPDRPNQPQHF.

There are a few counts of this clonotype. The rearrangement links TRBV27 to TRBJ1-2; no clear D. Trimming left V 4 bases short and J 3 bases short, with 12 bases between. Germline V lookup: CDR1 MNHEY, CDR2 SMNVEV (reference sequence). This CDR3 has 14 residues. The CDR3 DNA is TGTGCCAGCAGTTACCGAGGAGTTCACTATGGCTACACCTTC. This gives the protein CASSYRGVHYGYTF.

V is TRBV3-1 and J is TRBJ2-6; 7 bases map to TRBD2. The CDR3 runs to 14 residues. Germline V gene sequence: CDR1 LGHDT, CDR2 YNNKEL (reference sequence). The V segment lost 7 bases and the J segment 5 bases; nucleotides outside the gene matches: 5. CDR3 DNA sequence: TGTGCCAGCACCTCGGGGGGATGGGCCAACGTCCTGACTTTC. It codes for CASTSGGWANVLTF.

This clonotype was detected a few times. In DNA form, the CDR3 reads TGTGCCAGCTCACCCCTCCACGGGGATACGCAGTATTTT. As protein: CASSPLHGDTQYF. This rearrangement joins TRBV18 to TRBJ2-3; no definite D call. Germline V lookup: CDR1 KGHSH, CDR2 LQKENI. This CDR3 spans 13 amino acids. V was trimmed by 3 bases and J by 6 bases, leaving 10 bases between them.

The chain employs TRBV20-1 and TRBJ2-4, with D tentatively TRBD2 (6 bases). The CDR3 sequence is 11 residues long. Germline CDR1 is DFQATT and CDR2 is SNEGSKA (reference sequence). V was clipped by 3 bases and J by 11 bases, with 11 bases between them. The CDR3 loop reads CSASGGGFQYF. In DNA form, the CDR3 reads TGCAGTGCTAGCGGGGGAGGCTTTCAGTACTTC.

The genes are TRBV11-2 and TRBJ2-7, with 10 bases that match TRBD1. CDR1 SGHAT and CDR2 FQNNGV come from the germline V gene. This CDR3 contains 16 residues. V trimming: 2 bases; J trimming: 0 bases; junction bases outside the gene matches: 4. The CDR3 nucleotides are TGTGCCAGCAGCTTAACCGACAGGGGGCTCTCCTACGAGCAGTACTTC. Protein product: CASSLTDRGLSYEQYF.

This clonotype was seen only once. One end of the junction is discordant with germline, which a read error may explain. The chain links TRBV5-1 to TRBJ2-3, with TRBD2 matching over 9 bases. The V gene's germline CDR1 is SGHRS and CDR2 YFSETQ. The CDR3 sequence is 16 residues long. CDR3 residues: CASSLSRGRAADTRYF. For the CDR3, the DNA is TGCGCCAGCAGCTTGTCCCGCGGGAGGGCCGCAGATACGCGGTATTTT.